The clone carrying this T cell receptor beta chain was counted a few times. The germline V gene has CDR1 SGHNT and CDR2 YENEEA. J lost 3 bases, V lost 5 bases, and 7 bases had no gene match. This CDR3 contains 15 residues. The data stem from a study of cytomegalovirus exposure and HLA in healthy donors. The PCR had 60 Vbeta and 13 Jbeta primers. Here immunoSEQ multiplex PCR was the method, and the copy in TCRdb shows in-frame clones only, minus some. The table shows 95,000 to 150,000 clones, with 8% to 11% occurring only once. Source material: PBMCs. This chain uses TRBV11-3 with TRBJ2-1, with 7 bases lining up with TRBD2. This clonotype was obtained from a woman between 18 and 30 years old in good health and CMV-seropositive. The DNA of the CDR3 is TGTGCCAGCAGCGATAGACTAGCCGTCTACAATGAGCAGTTCTTC. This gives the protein CASSDRLAVYNEQFF.